This TCR beta chain was captured by sequencing in a study of cytomegalovirus exposure and HLA in healthy donors. Use of 60 Vbeta and 13 Jbeta primers characterized the PCR. TCRdb's copy holds only in-frame clones and misses some; the assay was immunoSEQ multiplex PCR. The sample lists fewer than 200,000 clones, approximately 79% occurring once. Study results and caveats: A later analysis linked a missense variant in DCLRE1C to the trimming of TCR beta V and J genes. It was 150 to 200 TCR beta chains that were listed as cytomegalovirus-associated.

The V end lost 4 bases, the J end lost 5 bases, and 8 bases lay between the germline ends. Germline V gene sequence: CDR1 LNHDA, CDR2 SQIVND (reference sequence). This CDR3 has 13 residues. For this clone: Its target is not known.

Material: PBMCs. The chain combines TRBV19 with TRBJ1-4; D uncertain. This clonotype originated in a male donor in good health and CMV-seronegative. This chain's CDR3 is CASSKTKNEKLFF. The CDR3 DNA sequence: TGTGCCAGTAGTAAGACAAAGAATGAAAAACTGTTTTTT.